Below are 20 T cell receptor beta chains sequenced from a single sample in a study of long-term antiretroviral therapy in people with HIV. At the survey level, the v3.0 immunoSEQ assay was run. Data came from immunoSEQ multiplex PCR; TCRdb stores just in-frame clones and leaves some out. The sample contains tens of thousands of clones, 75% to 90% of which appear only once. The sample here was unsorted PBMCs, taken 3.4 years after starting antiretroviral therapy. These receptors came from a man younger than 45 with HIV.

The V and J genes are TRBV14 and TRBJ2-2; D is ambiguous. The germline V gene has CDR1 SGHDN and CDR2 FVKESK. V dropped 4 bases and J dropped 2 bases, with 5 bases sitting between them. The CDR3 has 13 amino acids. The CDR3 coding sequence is TGTGCCAGCAGCCTTACTAACACCGGGGAGCTGTTTTTT. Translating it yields CASSLTNTGELFF.

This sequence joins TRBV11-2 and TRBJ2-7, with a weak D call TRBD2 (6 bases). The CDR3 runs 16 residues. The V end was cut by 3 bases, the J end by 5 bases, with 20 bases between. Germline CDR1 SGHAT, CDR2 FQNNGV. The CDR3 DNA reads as TGTGCCAGCAGCTTGTTATTTGGGGGAGGTGAGAACGAGCAGTACTTC. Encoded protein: CASSLLFGGGENEQYF.

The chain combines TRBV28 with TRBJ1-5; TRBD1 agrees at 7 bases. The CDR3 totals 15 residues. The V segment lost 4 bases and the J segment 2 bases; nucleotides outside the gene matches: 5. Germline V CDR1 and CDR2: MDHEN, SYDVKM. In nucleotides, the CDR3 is TGTGCCAGCAGTTCGGGACAGAGACGCAATCAGCCCCAGCATTTT. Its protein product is CASSSGQRRNQPQHF.

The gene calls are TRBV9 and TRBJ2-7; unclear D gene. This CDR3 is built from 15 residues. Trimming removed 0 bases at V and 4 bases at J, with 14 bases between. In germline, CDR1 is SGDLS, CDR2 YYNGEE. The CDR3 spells CASSVAATARYEQYF. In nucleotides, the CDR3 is TGTGCCAGCAGCGTAGCAGCTACCGCTAGGTACGAGCAGTACTTC.

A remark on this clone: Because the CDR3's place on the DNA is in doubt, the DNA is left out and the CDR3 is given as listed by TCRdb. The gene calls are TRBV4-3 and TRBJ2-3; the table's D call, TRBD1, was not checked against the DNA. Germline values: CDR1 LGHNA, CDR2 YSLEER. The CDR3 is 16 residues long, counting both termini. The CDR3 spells CASSQDFGPGSDTQYF.

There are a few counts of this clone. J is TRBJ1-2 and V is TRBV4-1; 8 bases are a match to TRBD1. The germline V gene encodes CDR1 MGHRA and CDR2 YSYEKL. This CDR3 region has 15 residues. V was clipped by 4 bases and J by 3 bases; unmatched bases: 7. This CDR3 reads CASSLNRGSYYGYTF. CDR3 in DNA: TGCGCCAGCAGCCTTAACAGGGGGAGCTACTATGGCTACACCTTC.

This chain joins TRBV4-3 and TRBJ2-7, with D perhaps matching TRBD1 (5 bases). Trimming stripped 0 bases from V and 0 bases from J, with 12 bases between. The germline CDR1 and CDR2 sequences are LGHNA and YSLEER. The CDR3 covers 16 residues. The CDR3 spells CASSQDLGLSSYEQYF. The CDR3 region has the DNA TGCGCCAGCAGCCAAGATCTGGGGCTAAGCTCCTACGAGCAGTACTTC.

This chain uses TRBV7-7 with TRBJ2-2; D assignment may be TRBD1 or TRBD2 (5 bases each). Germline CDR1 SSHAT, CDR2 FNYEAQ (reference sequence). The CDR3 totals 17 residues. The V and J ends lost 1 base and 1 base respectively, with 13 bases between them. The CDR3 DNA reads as TGTGCCAGCAGCTTAGTTTACGGGACCCAGAACACCGGGGAGCTGTTTTTT. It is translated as CASSLVYGTQNTGELFF.

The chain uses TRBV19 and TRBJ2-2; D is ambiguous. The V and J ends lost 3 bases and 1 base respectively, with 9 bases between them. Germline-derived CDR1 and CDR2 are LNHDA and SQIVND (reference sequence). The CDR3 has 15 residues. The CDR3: CASSMFTGNTGELFF. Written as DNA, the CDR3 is TGTGCCAGTAGTATGTTTACGGGGAACACCGGGGAGCTGTTTTTT.

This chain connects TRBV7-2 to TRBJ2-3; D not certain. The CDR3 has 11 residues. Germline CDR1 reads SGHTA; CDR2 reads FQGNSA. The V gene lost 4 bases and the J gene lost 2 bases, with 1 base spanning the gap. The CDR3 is CASSSTDTQYF. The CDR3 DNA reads TGTGCCAGCAGCTCCACAGATACGCAGTATTTT.

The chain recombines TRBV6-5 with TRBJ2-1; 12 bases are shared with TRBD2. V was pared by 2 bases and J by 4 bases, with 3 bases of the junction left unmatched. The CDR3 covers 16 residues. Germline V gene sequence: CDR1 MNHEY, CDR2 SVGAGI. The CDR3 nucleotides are TGTGCCAGCAGTTACAGGGGGACTAGCGGGTACAATGAGCAGTTCTTC. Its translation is CASSYRGTSGYNEQFF.

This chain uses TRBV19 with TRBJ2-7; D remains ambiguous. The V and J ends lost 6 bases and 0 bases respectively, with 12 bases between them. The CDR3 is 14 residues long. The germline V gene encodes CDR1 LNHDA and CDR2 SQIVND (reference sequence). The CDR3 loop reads CASSNRHLSYEQYF. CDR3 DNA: TGTGCCAGTAGCAACCGACATCTCTCCTACGAGCAGTACTTC.

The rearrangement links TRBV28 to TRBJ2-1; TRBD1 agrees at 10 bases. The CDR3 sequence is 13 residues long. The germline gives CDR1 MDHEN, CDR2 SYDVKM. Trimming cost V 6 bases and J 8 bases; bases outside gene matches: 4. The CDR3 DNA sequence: TGTGCCAGCAGGGGACAGGGGAGGGATGAGCAGTTCTTC. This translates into CASRGQGRDEQFF.

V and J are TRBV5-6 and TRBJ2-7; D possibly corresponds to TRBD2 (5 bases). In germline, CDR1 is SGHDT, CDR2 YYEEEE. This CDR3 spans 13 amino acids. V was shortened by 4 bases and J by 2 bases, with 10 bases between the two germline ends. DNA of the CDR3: TGTGCCAGCAGCACGACGGGGACCTACGAGCAGTACTTC. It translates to CASSTTGTYEQYF.

The DNA of the CDR3 is TGTGCCAGTAGAACTCCGGGACAGACCAACTATGGCTACACCTTC. Translation gives CASRTPGQTNYGYTF. The chain combines TRBV19 with TRBJ1-2; 7 bases match TRBD1. V shed 6 bases, J shed 2 bases, and the junction held 9 bases outside the gene matches. Looked up from germline, CDR1 is LNHDA and CDR2 is SQIVND (reference sequence). The length of the CDR3 is 15 residues.

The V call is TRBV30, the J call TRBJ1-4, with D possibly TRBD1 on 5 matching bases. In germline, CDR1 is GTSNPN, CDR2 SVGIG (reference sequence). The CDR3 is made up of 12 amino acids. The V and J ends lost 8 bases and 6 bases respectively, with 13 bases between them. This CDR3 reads CAQGRGDEKLFF. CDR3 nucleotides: TGTGCCCAGGGTCGGGGGGATGAAAAACTGTTTTTT.

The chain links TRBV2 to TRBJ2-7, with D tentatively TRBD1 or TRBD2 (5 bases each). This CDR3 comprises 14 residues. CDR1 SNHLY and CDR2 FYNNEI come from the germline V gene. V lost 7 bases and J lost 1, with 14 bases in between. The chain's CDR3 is CASMRGEGSYEQYF. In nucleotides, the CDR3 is TGTGCCAGCATGAGGGGTGAGGGTTCCTACGAGCAGTACTTC.

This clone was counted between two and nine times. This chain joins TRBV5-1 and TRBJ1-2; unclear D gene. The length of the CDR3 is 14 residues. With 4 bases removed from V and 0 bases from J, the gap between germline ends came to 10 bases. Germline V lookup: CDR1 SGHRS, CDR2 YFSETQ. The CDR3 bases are TGCGCCAGCAGCCCCACACCAACTAACTATGGCTACACCTTC. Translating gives CASSPTPTNYGYTF.

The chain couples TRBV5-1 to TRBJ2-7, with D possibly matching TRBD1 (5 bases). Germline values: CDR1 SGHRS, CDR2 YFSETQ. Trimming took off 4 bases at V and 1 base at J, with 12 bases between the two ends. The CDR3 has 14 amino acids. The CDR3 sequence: CASSPLGQSYEQYF. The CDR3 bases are TGCGCCAGCAGCCCCCTTGGACAATCCTACGAGCAGTACTTC. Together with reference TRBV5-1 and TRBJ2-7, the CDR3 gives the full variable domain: KAGVTQTPRYLIKTRGQQVTLSCSPISGHRSVSWYQQTPGQGLQFLFEYFSETQRNKGNFPGRFSGRQFSNSRSEMNVSTLELGDSALYLCASSPLGQSYEQYFGPGTRLTVT.

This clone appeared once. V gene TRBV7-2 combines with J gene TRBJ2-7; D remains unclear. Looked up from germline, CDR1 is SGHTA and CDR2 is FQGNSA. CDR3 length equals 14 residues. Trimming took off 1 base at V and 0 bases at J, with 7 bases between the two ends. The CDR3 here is CASSLVWGSYEQYF. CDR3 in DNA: TGTGCCAGCAGCTTAGTCTGGGGCTCCTACGAGCAGTACTTC.